The clone carrying this TCR beta chain has a handful of counts. The antigen remains unidentified. This sample was taken from a study of T cells after yellow fever vaccination. Turning to the study itself: Any fraction with a low cell number was prepared using SMART-Seq v4 Ultra Low Input. Whole-study results and caveats: Overlap between CD4 and CD8 compartments was detected for a small share of clonotypes. The study re-detected most primary-vaccination clones after the booster (96% CD4, around 89% CD8). Researchers cautioned that FACS-sorted repertoires could harbor abundant clonotypes contaminating from the bulk population.

TCRdb reprocessed the 5' RACE reads via MiXCR and lists one record per CDR3 protein. This sample yields some 350,000 distinct CDR3 sequences, of which around a tenth are seen a single time; roughly 18% belongs to the top ten. CDR3 length: 14 amino acids. The V gene's germline CDR1 is SGHDT and CDR2 YYEEEE. The ends were cut back, 0 bases at V and 7 bases at J, with 13 bases in the middle. The chain has TRBV5-6 and TRBJ2-5, with D tentatively TRBD1 (6 bases). The receptor was derived from a man aged 18 to 30 who received the YFV17D yellow fever vaccine. The sequencing used PBMCs, collected on the day of the first yellow fever vaccination. CDR3 in amino acids: CASSLGDKGGTQYF. CDR3 sequence (DNA): TGTGCCAGCAGCTTGGGGGACAAGGGTGGGACCCAGTACTTC.